Shown below are 29 T cell receptor beta chains from a single sample sequenced in a study of human T cells and chemical hapten exposure. Via MiXCR, TCRdb re-called the RACE reads, giving one row per CDR3 protein. Of 25,000 to 30,000 distinct CDR3 sequences listed, 7.5% to 10% are singletons. Sample time point: patch test 2, 6 weeks after DPC sensitization. Described treatment: therapeutic diphenylcyclopropenone sensitization with weekly scalp DPC. The source material was whole blood, sampled in connection with sensitization to the hapten diphenylcyclopropenone (DPC). The origin of the receptors is a man aged 30-40 years with alopecia areata. Some clones in this sample may be carry-over from other donors' samples.

In its sample, this clonotype was seen many times. The junction departs from the called germline gene at one end, perhaps through a read error. The chain links TRBV6-5 to TRBJ1-6; the D gene is possibly TRBD1 (6 bases). This CDR3 has 19 residues. Germline CDR1 is MNHEY and CDR2 is SVGAGI. CDR3 DNA sequence: TGTGCCAGCAGTTACGGGGGGGGCGACAGGCGGAAATATATTTCACCCCTCCACTTT. Translated: CASSYGGGDRRKYISPLHF.

This clonotype was seen at least ten times. The V gene is TRBV20-1, the J gene TRBJ2-1; TRBD2 aligns across 8 bases. The ends lost 1 base at V and 9 bases at J; junction bases unmatched: 17. From germline, CDR1 is DFQATT and CDR2 SNEGSKA (reference sequence). This CDR3 is built from 17 residues. The CDR3 reads CSARGEGGRLRDGEQFF. CDR3 nucleotides: TGCAGTGCTAGAGGAGAAGGCGGGAGGCTCAGGGACGGTGAGCAGTTCTTC.

The table lists this clonotype with many counts. The rearrangement uses TRBV4-1 and TRBJ1-2, with TRBD1 matching over 9 bases. Trimming removed 0 bases from V and 8 bases from J; junction bases left unmatched: 10. The CDR3 has 16 amino acids. Germline V CDR1 and CDR2: MGHRA, YSYEKL. This CDR3 reads CASSQELRQGVKGYTF. The DNA of the CDR3 is TGCGCCAGCAGCCAAGAATTGAGACAGGGGGTCAAGGGCTACACCTTC.

This clonotype came up many times. This chain uses TRBV6-2 or TRBV6-3 with TRBJ2-3, with no clear D. The germline gives CDR1 MNHEY, CDR2 SVGEGT. V shed 2 bases and J shed 3 bases, with 12 bases lying between them. The CDR3 sequence is 15 residues long. The CDR3 DNA is TGTGCCAGCAGTTACCTTCTCAAAGAAACAGATACGCAGTATTTT. As protein: CASSYLLKETDTQYF.

The gene calls are TRBV7-2 and TRBJ2-5; tentative D call: TRBD1 (6 bases). The CDR3 sequence is 14 residues long. CDR1 SGHTA and CDR2 FQGNSA come from the germline V gene. Trimming removed 3 bases from V and 5 bases from J, with 13 bases in between. CDR3 region: CASSLQGHIETQYF. In DNA form, the CDR3 reads TGTGCCAGCAGCTTGCAGGGACATATTGAGACCCAGTACTTC.

V is TRBV6-2 or TRBV6-3 and J is TRBJ2-1, with 9 bases aligning to TRBD1. The CDR3 length is 13 residues. Germline V CDR1 and CDR2: MNHEY, SVGEGT. The ends lost 10 bases at V and 8 bases at J; junction bases unmatched: 9. Written as DNA, the CDR3 is TGTGCCACCGGGCTGGACAGGGGTGATGAGCAGTTCTTC. Its translation: CATGLDRGDEQFF.

This clonotype was detected many times. The rearrangement joins TRBV7-9 to TRBJ1-4; no clear D gene. Germline-derived CDR1 and CDR2 are SEHNR and FQNEAQ (reference sequence). V lost 10 bases, J lost 0 bases, and 21 bases lay in between. CDR3 size: 17 residues. The CDR3 is CATNGLTRLATNEKLFF. The DNA for the CDR3 is TGTGCCACTAACGGACTTACTCGTCTCGCAACTAATGAAAAACTGTTTTTT.

This clonotype was observed at least ten times. V and J are TRBV29-1 and TRBJ1-1; perhaps TRBD1 as D (5 bases). Germline V lookup: CDR1 SQVTM, CDR2 ANQGSEA. There are 12 residues in the CDR3. Trimming cost V 5 bases and J 2 bases, with 9 bases left between them. CDR3 protein: CSVTGGNTEAFF. CDR3 bases: TGCAGCGTTACTGGGGGAAACACTGAAGCTTTCTTT. Based on the CDR3 plus reference TRBV29-1 and TRBJ1-1, the full variable domain is SAVISQKPSRDICQRGTSLTIQCQVDSQVTMMFWYRQQPGQSLTLIATANQGSEATYESGFVIDKFPISRPNLTFSTLTVSNMSPEDSSIYLCSVTGGNTEAFFGQGTRLTVV.

V and J are TRBV5-1 and TRBJ1-3, with 8 positions matching TRBD1. The ends lost 4 bases at V and 1 base at J; junction bases unmatched: 4. Germline-derived CDR1 and CDR2 are SGHRS and YFSETQ. This CDR3 has 15 residues. Here the CDR3 DNA reads TGCGCCAGCAGCGAAAGGACAGGGTCTGGAAACACCATATATTTT. Protein sequence: CASSERTGSGNTIYF.

Worth noting for this clonotype: Given a much more abundant clone one base away, this may be a read error. The chain is built from TRBV14 and TRBJ2-3, with D unclear. Germline V gene lookup returns CDR1 SGHDN and CDR2 FVKESK. The CDR3 is 17 residues long. In DNA, the CDR3 is TGTGTCAGCAGCCAATTGTCCACCTGGGGTAGCACAGATACGCAGTATTTT. This codes for CVSSQLSTWGSTDTQYF.

The sample holds many counts of this clonotype. The rearrangement joins TRBV6-2 or TRBV6-3 to TRBJ1-6; the D is unclear. Germline loops: CDR1 MNHEY, CDR2 SVGEGT. The CDR3 is 14 amino acids. Between the trimmed V and J ends, which lost 6 bases and 1 base, there was a span of 7 bases. The CDR3 DNA reads as TGTGCCAGCAGCTGGGATTCCTATAATTCACCCCTCCACTTT. Translation: CASSWDSYNSPLHF.

Relative to its sample, this clonotype is medium-sized (0.01 to 0.1%). The chain joins TRBV6-2 or TRBV6-3 to TRBJ1-1; 8 bases are a match to TRBD1. V trimming: 10 bases; J trimming: 3 bases; junction bases outside the gene matches: 16. The CDR3 is 16 residues long. Germline V CDR1 and CDR2: MNHEY, SVGEGT. CDR3 nucleotides: TGTGCCACCATTAAATTCACAGGGGGGCTCGACACTGAAGCTTTCTTT. Translation: CATIKFTGGLDTEAFF.

This clonotype was seen more than once but under ten times. In DNA form, the CDR3 reads TGCGCCAGCAGCTTCCCAGGGGCAAATTCACCCCTCCACTTT. Amino acids: CASSFPGANSPLHF. The chain carries TRBV5-1 and TRBJ1-6, with D perhaps TRBD1 (6 bases). Trimming shortened V by 2 bases and J by 7 bases, and 10 bases separated the two germline ends. Looked up from germline, CDR1 is SGHRS and CDR2 is YFSETQ. CDR3 length: 14 residues.

This clonotype has a count of ten or more. The V call is TRBV29-1, the J call TRBJ1-2; tentative D call: TRBD1 (5 bases). Trimming took 1 base from V and 7 from J, leaving 10 bases between them. Germline loops: CDR1 SQVTM, CDR2 ANQGSEA. This CDR3 contains 12 residues. CDR3 amino acids: CSVEGQGFGYTF. CDR3 coding DNA: TGCAGCGTTGAAGGGCAGGGCTTTGGCTACACCTTC.

Sample share makes this clonotype medium-sized (0.01 to 0.1%). The chain is built from TRBV4-2 and TRBJ1-5; 11 nucleotides match TRBD1. From germline, CDR1 is LGHNA and CDR2 YNFKEQ. V gave up 4 bases and J gave up 5 bases; unmatched junction bases: 1. The CDR3 extends over 14 amino acids. CDR3 protein: CASSPGQGDQPQHF. CDR3 coding DNA: TGTGCCAGCAGCCCGGGACAGGGGGATCAGCCCCAGCATTTT.

This clonotype was seen at least ten times. V usage is TRBV29-1 and J usage is TRBJ1-1, with D perhaps matching TRBD1 (5 bases). Trimming shortened V by 1 base and J by 0 bases, and 6 bases separated the two germline ends. CDR3 length equals 13 residues. Per germline, CDR1 SQVTM and CDR2 ANQGSEA. The CDR3 nucleotides read TGCAGCGTTGAAGGGGGCCTGAACACTGAAGCTTTCTTT. Translating gives CSVEGGLNTEAFF.

This clonotype showed up just a few times. The chain recombines TRBV11-3 with TRBJ2-1, with 8 bases that match TRBD1. This CDR3 comprises 19 residues. Trimming cost V 4 bases and J 0 bases; bases outside gene matches: 14. Per germline, CDR1 SGHNT and CDR2 YENEEA. CDR3 in DNA: TGTGCCAGCAGCTCCTACGAAAGACAGGGGCGCTTCTCCTACAATGAGCAGTTCTTC. Translating it yields CASSSYERQGRFSYNEQFF.

The chain joins TRBV14 to TRBJ2-7, with D possibly being TRBD1 (6 bases). CDR3 size: 11 residues. Germline CDR1 reads SGHDN; CDR2 reads FVKESK. The V end lost 8 bases, the J end lost 4 bases, and 9 bases lay between the germline ends. The CDR3 region has the DNA TGTGCCAGCGCAGGACAGTACGAGCAGTACTTC. Protein sequence: CASAGQYEQYF.

The chain uses TRBV7-2 and TRBJ1-1; tentative D call: TRBD1 (5 bases). Germline values: CDR1 SGHTA, CDR2 FQGNSA. The V end was cut by 5 bases, the J end by 0 bases, with 10 bases between. The CDR3 covers 14 residues. The CDR3 spells CASSPDSMNTEAFF. CDR3 coding DNA: TGTGCCAGCAGCCCCGACAGCATGAACACTGAAGCTTTCTTT.

This chain connects TRBV11-3 to TRBJ2-3; 7 bases line up with TRBD2. The CDR3 contains 13 residues. Losses at the gene ends were 0 bases for V and 6 bases for J; bases not matched to a gene: 0. Germline values: CDR1 SGHNT, CDR2 YENEEA. CDR3 sequence reads: CASSLEAGDTQYF. The CDR3 coding sequence is TGTGCCAGCAGCTTAGAAGCGGGGGATACGCAGTATTTT.

This clonotype has ten or more counts. The chain couples TRBV24-1 to TRBJ2-1; D is possibly TRBD1 (5 bases). Germline values: CDR1 KGHDR, CDR2 SFDVKD. Trimming pared 3 bases from V and 4 bases from J, leaving 12 bases between. The length of the CDR3 is 15 residues. The CDR3 bases are TGTGCCACCAGTGATACCGCCCAGGGTTACAATGAGCAGTTCTTC. Amino acid sequence: CATSDTAQGYNEQFF.

This clonotype counts as medium-sized. The J gene is TRBJ2-3, the V gene TRBV27; 8 bases map to TRBD2. The CDR3 runs to 16 residues. The J segment lost 2 bases and the V segment lost 6 bases, leaving 10 bases of the junction unmatched. The germline V gene encodes CDR1 MNHEY and CDR2 SMNVEV (reference sequence). The DNA of the CDR3 is TGTGCCAGCAGCCGGGGGGGTTGGACGCCCACAGATACGCAGTATTTT. Protein product: CASSRGGWTPTDTQYF.

In its sample, this clonotype was seen many times. The chain joins TRBV19 to TRBJ1-2; D ambiguous. The V end lost 10 bases, the J end lost 2 bases, and 17 bases lay between the germline ends. The CDR3 consists of 14 residues. Germline loops: CDR1 LNHDA, CDR2 SQIVND (reference sequence). The chain's CDR3 is CATFSKQTNYGYTF. CDR3 nucleotides: TGTGCCACCTTTTCGAAGCAGACAAACTATGGCTACACCTTC.

This clonotype was counted between two and nine times. This chain connects TRBV9 to TRBJ2-1; possibly TRBD1 or TRBD2 for D (5 bases each). Per the germline V gene, CDR1 is SGDLS and CDR2 is YYNGEE. The ends were cut back, 0 bases at V and 15 bases at J, with 13 bases in the middle. The CDR3 consists of 12 residues. CDR3 bases: TGTGCCAGCAGCGTAGAAGCAGGGAGAATGTTCTTC. Protein product: CASSVEAGRMFF.

V gene TRBV29-1 combines with J gene TRBJ2-7; D might be TRBD1 (6 bases). This CDR3 region has 13 residues. V was pared by 0 bases and J by 5 bases, with 11 bases between. CDR1 and CDR2 from the germline V gene are SQVTM and ANQGSEA. The CDR3 coding sequence is TGCAGCGTTGAAGACAGGGGTTTGAACGAGCAGTACTTC. Translation gives CSVEDRGLNEQYF.

In this sample, this clonotype turned up many times. The J gene is TRBJ2-2, the V gene TRBV20-1; TRBD2 matches 7 bases. This CDR3 region has 12 residues. The germline gives CDR1 DFQATT, CDR2 SNEGSKA (reference sequence). With V trimmed by 7 bases and J by 6 bases, 5 bases remained unmatched. CDR3 nucleotides: TGCAGTGGATCGCGGGAGTCCGGGGAGCTGTTTTTT. It encodes CSGSRESGELFF.

This clonotype was found many times. V and J are TRBV5-1 and TRBJ2-5; TRBD2 matches at 10 bases. The CDR3 loop spans 16 amino acids. CDR1 and CDR2 (germline): SGHRS, YFSETQ. V dropped 5 bases and J dropped 0; count of bases not matched to a gene: 7. CDR3 DNA sequence: TGCGCCAGCAGAGTGGTGGGACTAGCGAACCAAGAGACCCAGTACTTC. Protein sequence: CASRVVGLANQETQYF.

This clonotype was observed once. The gene calls are TRBV5-1 and TRBJ2-1; 8 nucleotides agree with TRBD2. V lost 6 bases, J lost 4 bases, and 12 bases stayed unmatched. CDR3 length: 16 residues. CDR1 is SGHRS and CDR2 is YFSETQ in the germline V gene. The CDR3 region has the DNA TGCGCCAGCAATCTTGATGATAGCGGGGTGTACAATGAGCAGTTCTTC. This translates into CASNLDDSGVYNEQFF.

This clonotype turned up a few times. CDR3 DNA: TGTGCCAGCAGCTTCCAGACGATGAACACTGAAGCTTTCTTT. This encodes CASSFQTMNTEAFF. The chain joins TRBV7-2 to TRBJ1-1; the D is unclear. Germline V gene lookup returns CDR1 SGHTA and CDR2 FQGNSA. Trimming stripped 3 bases from V and 0 bases from J, with 8 bases between. CDR3 length equals 14 residues.